Following are 18 T cell receptor beta chains from one sample sequenced in a study of beta chain features in type 1 diabetes. The sequenced template was cDNA made from the entire isolated RNA. Sequencing was performed with immunoSEQ multiplex PCR; in TCRdb, only in-frame clones are kept and a portion is missing. The repertoire holds just over 600,000 clones, with about 16% as singletons. Sequencing input: naive CD4+ T cells from blood. Receptors were obtained from a man between 18 and 35 years old in good health.

V is TRBV7-2 and J is TRBJ1-2, with 7 bases lining up with TRBD1. The CDR3 loop spans 14 amino acids. Looked up from germline, CDR1 is SGHTA and CDR2 is FQGNSA. The trim removed 5 bases at V and 7 bases at J, leaving 10 bases unmatched. Here the CDR3 reads CASSSRGGRSGYTF. In DNA, the CDR3 is TGTGCCAGCAGCAGCAGAGGGGGCAGGAGTGGCTACACCTTC.

In DNA form, the CDR3 reads TGTGCCATCATTGCCAGGGGGCAGGAGGGCTACACCTTC. This sequence encodes CAIIARGQEGYTF. The chain recombines TRBV10-3 with TRBJ1-2; 8 bases map to TRBD1. The CDR3 consists of 13 residues. Germline V gene lookup returns CDR1 ENHRY and CDR2 SYGVKD. J gave up 8 bases and V 7 bases, and 9 bases lay outside the gene matches.

The V gene is TRBV29-1, the J gene TRBJ2-5; maybe TRBD1 (6 bases). Gene TRBJ2-7 matches the end of the DNA better, so the J call may be wrong. This CDR3 has 11 amino acids. Germline CDR1 reads SQVTM; CDR2 reads ANQGSEA. This CDR3 reads CSVDRGSEQYF. The CDR3 nucleotides read TGCAGCGTTGATAGGGGGAGCGAGCAGTACTTC.

The chain carries TRBV2 and TRBJ2-5; no clear D. The CDR3 contains 10 residues. Trimming removed 4 bases from V and 7 bases from J, with 4 bases in between. The germline gives CDR1 SNHLY, CDR2 FYNNEI. The CDR3 sequence: CASSAGTQYF. Written as DNA, the CDR3 is TGTGCCAGCAGTGCGGGGACCCAGTACTTC.

In this sample, this clone turned up many times. The chain employs TRBV2 and TRBJ2-6; 7 positions match TRBD1. The CDR3 extends over 17 amino acids. The V gene's germline CDR1 is SNHLY and CDR2 FYNNEI. V shed 5 bases, J shed 2 bases, and the junction held 9 bases outside the gene matches. The CDR3 nucleotides are TGTGCCAGCAGTAGACAGGGCGGTTCTGCTGGGGCCAACGTCCTGACTTTC. As protein: CASSRQGGSAGANVLTF.

This chain links TRBV5-6 with TRBJ1-2, with 8 positions matching TRBD1. After removal of 4 bases from V and 2 bases from J, the junction contained 10 bases not matched to a gene. Germline CDR1 reads SGHDT; CDR2 reads YYEEEE. This CDR3 comprises 16 residues. The CDR3, as DNA: TGTGCCAGCAGCACACTCCGGGACAGGAGAAACTATGGCTACACCTTC. Its protein is CASSTLRDRRNYGYTF.

This clone was seen a few times. The chain carries TRBV19 and TRBJ2-7; D is possibly TRBD1 (6 bases). V shed 6 bases and J shed 9 bases, with 21 bases lying between them. The CDR3 sequence is 14 residues long. Germline V lookup: CDR1 LNHDA, CDR2 SQIVND (reference sequence). CDR3 sequence reads: CASSSPQQGLGQYF. The CDR3 bases are TGTGCCAGTAGCAGCCCCCAACAGGGTCTGGGGCAGTACTTC.

The rearrangement joins TRBV9 to TRBJ2-2, with D possibly TRBD1 on 6 matching bases. This CDR3 spans 17 amino acids. The ends were cut back, 0 bases at V and 1 base at J, with 13 bases in the middle. Looked up from germline, CDR1 is SGDLS and CDR2 is YYNGEE. CDR3 coding DNA: TGTGCCAGCAGCGTAGCGGCTACAGGGAGGAACACCGGGGAGCTGTTTTTT. This sequence encodes CASSVAATGRNTGELFF. The full variable domain, completed using reference TRBV9 and TRBJ2-2, is DSGVTQTPKHLITATGQRVTLRCSPRSGDLSVYWYQQSLDQGLQFLIQYYNGEERAKGNILERFSAQQFPDLHSELNLSSLELGDSALYFCASSVAATGRNTGELFFGEGSRLTVL.

This clone was counted between two and nine times. The chain employs TRBV7-6 and TRBJ2-3; TRBD2 agrees at 9 bases. The V gene's germline CDR1 is SGHVS and CDR2 FNYEAQ. The V segment lost 3 bases and the J segment 7 bases; nucleotides outside the gene matches: 8. This CDR3 region has 15 residues. The DNA of the CDR3 is TGTGCCAGCAGCTTGGGAAGCGGGGGGCCTAATACGCAGTATTTT. This translates into CASSLGSGGPNTQYF.

This rearrangement joins TRBV25-1 to TRBJ2-5; weak D call: TRBD1 (5 bases). Germline CDR1 reads MGHDK; CDR2 reads SYGVNS. This CDR3 is built from 11 residues. Between the trimmed V and J ends, which lost 3 bases and 9 bases, there was a span of 8 bases. This chain's CDR3 is CASSDGAAQYF. DNA for the CDR3: TGTGCCAGCAGTGATGGGGCGGCCCAGTACTTC.

V is TRBV30 and J is TRBJ1-3; the D gene is possibly TRBD1 (5 bases). The CDR3 has 14 amino acids. V was shortened by 0 bases and J by 5 bases, with 11 bases between the two germline ends. The germline V gene encodes CDR1 GTSNPN and CDR2 SVGIG (reference sequence). The CDR3 spells CAWSVTGTRNTIYF. CDR3 sequence (DNA): TGTGCCTGGAGTGTAACAGGTACAAGAAACACCATATATTTT.

The V and J genes are TRBV5-1 and TRBJ2-1, with 8 bases lining up with TRBD1. From germline, CDR1 is SGHRS and CDR2 YFSETQ. This CDR3 contains 16 residues. Unmatched junction bases numbered 11, after V lost 3 bases and J lost 6 bases. CDR3 protein: CASSSTGTGLFNEQFF. The CDR3 bases are TGCGCCAGCAGCTCTACCGGGACAGGACTGTTCAATGAGCAGTTCTTC.

In its sample, this clone was seen a few times. The chain recombines TRBV10-3 with TRBJ1-3; D is uncertain. V was cut by 8 bases and J by 0 bases, with 14 bases left in between. Per the germline V gene, CDR1 is ENHRY and CDR2 is SYGVKD. The CDR3 runs to 15 residues. DNA of the CDR3: TGTGCCATCGTGCTACGGCAGCACTCTGGAAACACCATATATTTT. Residues: CAIVLRQHSGNTIYF.

Only a few counts were recorded for this clone. This chain links TRBV4-1 with TRBJ2-2; 8 bases are shared with TRBD1. The CDR3 length is 15 residues. J was trimmed by 1 base and V by 3 bases; bases with no gene match: 1. From germline, CDR1 is MGHRA and CDR2 YSYEKL. Here the CDR3 reads CASSHGQGNTGELFF. The CDR3 region has the DNA TGCGCCAGCAGCCACGGACAGGGGAACACCGGGGAGCTGTTTTTT.

The CDR3, as DNA: TGCGCCAGCAGCCAAGATAAGCGGGAATCCTACGAGCAGTACTTC. Translating gives CASSQDKRESYEQYF. V and J are TRBV4-3 and TRBJ2-7; 7 positions match TRBD2. Germline V lookup: CDR1 LGHNA, CDR2 YSLEER. The CDR3 is 15 residues long. With 0 bases clipped from V and 1 base from J, the junction kept 3 bases outside the gene matches.

V and J are TRBV7-9 and TRBJ2-7; unclear D gene. Germline loops: CDR1 SEHNR, CDR2 FQNEAQ (reference sequence). CDR3 length: 13 amino acids. The V end was cut by 5 bases, the J end by 5 bases, with 13 bases between. CDR3 amino acids: CASSPQGRNEQYF. Written as DNA, the CDR3 is TGTGCCAGCAGCCCTCAAGGACGGAACGAGCAGTACTTC.

This clone was seen more than once but under ten times. DNA of the CDR3: TGTGCTAGTGGTTTGGTCTCCCTGACAGGGGTAAACACTGAAGCTTTCTTT. This gives the protein CASGLVSLTGVNTEAFF. V gene TRBV12-5 combines with J gene TRBJ1-1; 8 bases fit TRBD1. CDR1 and CDR2 (germline): LGHNT, FRNRAP. The CDR3 loop spans 17 amino acids. The V gene end was trimmed by 0 bases and the J gene end by 2 bases; junction bases not matched to a gene: 8.

V usage is TRBV27 and J usage is TRBJ2-5, with a possible D match to TRBD2 (6 bases). V was cut by 5 bases and J by 5 bases, with 21 bases left in between. CDR3 length: 16 residues. Germline assignment: CDR1 MNHEY and CDR2 SMNVEV (reference sequence). The CDR3 loop reads CASSPYRAGLRETQYF. In nucleotides, the CDR3 is TGTGCCAGCAGTCCCTATCGGGCGGGACTGAGGGAGACCCAGTACTTC.